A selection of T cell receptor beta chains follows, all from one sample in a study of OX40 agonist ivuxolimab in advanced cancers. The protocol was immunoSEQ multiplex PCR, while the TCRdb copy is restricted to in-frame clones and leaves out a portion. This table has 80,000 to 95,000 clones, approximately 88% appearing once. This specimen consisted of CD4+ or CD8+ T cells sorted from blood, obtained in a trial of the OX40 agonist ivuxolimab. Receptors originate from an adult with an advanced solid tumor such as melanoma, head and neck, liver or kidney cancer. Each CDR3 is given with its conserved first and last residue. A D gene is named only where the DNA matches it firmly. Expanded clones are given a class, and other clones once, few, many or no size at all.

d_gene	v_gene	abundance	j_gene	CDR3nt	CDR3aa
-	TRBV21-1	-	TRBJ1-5	TGTGCCAGCAGCAAAGCAGAGGAGAATCAGCCCCAGCATTTT	CASSKAEENQPQHF
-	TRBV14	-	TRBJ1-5	TGTGCCAGCAGCCTCTCCCGGAATCAGCCCCAGCATTTT	CASSLSRNQPQHF
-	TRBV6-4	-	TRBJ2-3	TGTGCCAGCAGTAGCGGTAGCGGCACAGATACGCAGTATTTT	CASSSGSGTDTQYF
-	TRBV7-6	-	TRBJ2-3	TGTGCCAGCAGCTTAGCGGCTTGGGGAGGCGATACGCAGTATTTT	CASSLAAWGGDTQYF
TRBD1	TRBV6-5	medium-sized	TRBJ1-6	TGTGCCAGCAGTTTCGACAGGGATTCACCCCTCCACTTT	CASSFDRDSPLHF
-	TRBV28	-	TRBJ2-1	TGTGCCAGCAGTTGGGTTAGCGTTAATGAGCAGTTCTTC	CASSWVSVNEQFF
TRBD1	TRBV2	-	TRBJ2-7	TGTGCCAGCAGTCGATACTTTACAGGGGGCAAGTACGAGCAGTACTTC	CASSRYFTGGKYEQYF
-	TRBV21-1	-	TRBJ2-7	TGTGCCAGCAGCAAAATCAGTAGGGGGCCCACGGGCGAGCAGTACTTC	CASSKISRGPTGEQYF
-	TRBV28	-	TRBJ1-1	TGTGCCAGCAGTGCCAGGGGAGAAGCTTTCTTT	CASSARGEAFF
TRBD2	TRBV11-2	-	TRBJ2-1	TGTGCCAGCAGCTGGACTAGCGGAACCTACAATGAGCAGTTCTTC	CASSWTSGTYNEQFF
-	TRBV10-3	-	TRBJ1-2	TGTGCCATCAGTGGGGCCAGGGACCCAGGGGGCTACACCTTC	CAISGARDPGGYTF
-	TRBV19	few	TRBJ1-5	TGTGCCAGTAGCACTGACTGGGGGGCCGGCAATCAGCCCCAGCATTTT	CASSTDWGAGNQPQHF
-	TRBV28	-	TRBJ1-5	TGTGCCAGCAGTCGGGACAGCAATCAGCCCCAGCATTTT	CASSRDSNQPQHF
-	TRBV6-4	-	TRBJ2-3	TGTGCCAGCAATTTAAGCGGAGCTAGCACAGATACGCAGTATTTT	CASNLSGASTDTQYF